What follows describes a single T cell receptor beta chain. Antigen unknown. The sample belongs to a study of T cells in localized non-small cell lung cancer. Produced via immunoSEQ multiplex PCR; TCRdb's table is partial and in-frame only. The data contain fewer than 40,000 clones, approximately 72% of them singletons. The V and J ends lost 3 bases and 2 bases respectively, with 11 bases between them. The CDR3 consists of 14 residues. The V gene's germline CDR1 is SGHKS and CDR2 YYEKEE (reference sequence). Overall study results and limits: Without multi-region sequencing, intratumor heterogeneity could not be excluded. Measurement of T cell clonality placed uninvolved adjacent lung highest, above the level in tumor.

This TCR came from a male donor aged 60 or older with stage II squamous cell lung carcinoma. Sequencing was performed on peripheral blood, taken before any cancer treatment. The V call is TRBV5-5, the J call TRBJ1-2; TRBD1 might be the D (6 bases). The DNA for the CDR3 is TGTGCCAGCAGCTCCACCGACAGGAACTATGGCTACACCTTC. Translation: CASSSTDRNYGYTF.